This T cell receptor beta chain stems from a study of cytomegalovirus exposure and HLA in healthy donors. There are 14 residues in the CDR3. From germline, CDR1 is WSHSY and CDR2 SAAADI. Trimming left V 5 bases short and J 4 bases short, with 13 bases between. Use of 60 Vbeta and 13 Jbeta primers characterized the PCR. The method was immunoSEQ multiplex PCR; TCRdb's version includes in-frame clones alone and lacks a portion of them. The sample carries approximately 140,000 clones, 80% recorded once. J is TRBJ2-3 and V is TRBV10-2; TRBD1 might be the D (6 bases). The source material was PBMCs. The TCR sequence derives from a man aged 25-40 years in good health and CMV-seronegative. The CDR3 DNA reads TGCGCCAGCAGTTACAGGGATTTCGCAGATACGCAGTATTTT. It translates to CASSYRDFADTQYF.